The rows below give T cell receptor beta chains drawn from one sample of a study of cytomegalovirus exposure and HLA in healthy donors. The table came from immunoSEQ multiplex PCR; TCRdb's copy has only in-frame clones and leaves some out. The sample gives hundreds of thousands of clones, approximately 88% of which show up once; roughly 0.7% is in the top ten. Sequencing used PBMCs. The source is a boy aged 2 to 10 in good health and CMV-seronegative. Each CDR3 is given with its conserved first and last residue. D genes are given only for firm matches. Rows give clone size only sometimes, using once, few, many, or a class for an expanded clone.

len: 16
v_gene: TRBV7-2
d_gene: NA
j_gene: TRBJ2-1
abundance: NA
CDR3nt: TGTGCCAGCAGCTTACGCCGCACGAGCTCCTACAATGAGCAGTTCTTC
CDR3aa: CASSLRRTSSYNEQFF

len: 19
v_gene: TRBV5-1
d_gene: TRBD2
j_gene: TRBJ2-7
abundance: NA
CDR3nt: TGCGCCAGCAGCTTCCCTGGGGGTAGCGGGAGTGAACGGATGAACGAGCAGTACTTC
CDR3aa: CASSFPGGSGSERMNEQYF

len: 18
v_gene: TRBV14
d_gene: TRBD2
j_gene: TRBJ2-3
abundance: NA
CDR3nt: TGTGCCAGCAGCCAAGATTTGACTAGCGGGGGGGCCGCAGATACGCAGTATTTT
CDR3aa: CASSQDLTSGGAADTQYF

len: 13
v_gene: TRBV10-1
d_gene: NA
j_gene: TRBJ1-2
abundance: NA
CDR3nt: TGCGCCAGCAGTGCGGACACAAACTATGGCTACACCTTC
CDR3aa: CASSADTNYGYTF

len: 14
v_gene: TRBV13
d_gene: NA
j_gene: TRBJ1-5
abundance: NA
CDR3nt: TGTGCCAGCAGCTTATCGGGGGGAAATCAGCCCCAGCATTTT
CDR3aa: CASSLSGGNQPQHF

len: 13
v_gene: TRBV30
d_gene: NA
j_gene: TRBJ2-1
abundance: few
CDR3nt: TGTGCCTGGAGCCTCGGGAGTTCCAATGAGCAGTTCTTC
CDR3aa: CAWSLGSSNEQFF

len: 14
v_gene: TRBV12-5
d_gene: TRBD1
j_gene: TRBJ1-5
abundance: NA
CDR3nt: TGTGCTAGTGGTAGGACAGGGGGGAATCAGCCCCAGCATTTT
CDR3aa: CASGRTGGNQPQHF

len: 16
v_gene: TRBV2
d_gene: TRBD1
j_gene: TRBJ1-2
abundance: NA
CDR3nt: TGTGCCAGCAGTAGGGGGACAGGGGGCGCGAACTATGGCTACACCTTC
CDR3aa: CASSRGTGGANYGYTF

len: 14
v_gene: TRBV7-3
d_gene: TRBD2
j_gene: TRBJ2-1
abundance: NA
CDR3nt: TGTGCCAGCAGCCCTAGCGGGGGAGGAAATGAGCAGTTCTTC
CDR3aa: CASSPSGGGNEQFF

len: 13
v_gene: TRBV6-6
d_gene: NA
j_gene: TRBJ2-7
abundance: NA
CDR3nt: TGTGCCAGCAGGCCAGGGGAATCCTACGAGCAGTACTTC
CDR3aa: CASRPGESYEQYF

len: 15
v_gene: TRBV7-9
d_gene: TRBD1
j_gene: TRBJ1-1
abundance: few
CDR3nt: TGTGCCAGCAGCCCCGGGACAGCTATGAACACTGAAGCTTTCTTT
CDR3aa: CASSPGTAMNTEAFF

len: 18
v_gene: TRBV4-1
d_gene: TRBD2
j_gene: TRBJ2-7
abundance: few
CDR3nt: TGCGCCAGCAGCCATTCTGCCGGGACTAGCGGGAGAGGATACGAGCAGTACTTC
CDR3aa: CASSHSAGTSGRGYEQYF

len: 16
v_gene: TRBV19
d_gene: TRBD1
j_gene: TRBJ2-1
abundance: NA
CDR3nt: TGTGCCAGTAGTAGTGTTTGGGGACAGGGATACAATGAGCAGTTCTTC
CDR3aa: CASSSVWGQGYNEQFF

len: 11
v_gene: TRBV19
d_gene: NA
j_gene: TRBJ2-7
abundance: NA
CDR3nt: TGTGCCAGTACTGATTCCTACGAGCAGTACTTC
CDR3aa: CASTDSYEQYF

len: 15
v_gene: TRBV19
d_gene: TRBD2
j_gene: TRBJ2-5
abundance: NA
CDR3nt: TGTGCCAGCACACCTAGCGGGGGGGCCTGGGAGACCCAGTACTTC
CDR3aa: CASTPSGGAWETQYF

len: 12
v_gene: TRBV29-1
d_gene: NA
j_gene: TRBJ2-5
abundance: NA
CDR3nt: TGCAGCGTTGACAGGGACCAAGAGACCCAGTACTTC
CDR3aa: CSVDRDQETQYF

len: 14
v_gene: TRBV6-5
d_gene: TRBD1
j_gene: TRBJ1-1
abundance: once
CDR3nt: TGTGCCAGCCAAGTGGGACAGCTGAACACTGAAGCTTTCTTT
CDR3aa: CASQVGQLNTEAFF

len: 16
v_gene: TRBV19
d_gene: NA
j_gene: TRBJ1-5
abundance: NA
CDR3nt: TGTGCCAGTAGTCCCCCTCTGTGGGCAGGTCATCAGCCCCAGCATTTT
CDR3aa: CASSPPLWAGHQPQHF

len: 12
v_gene: TRBV19
d_gene: NA
j_gene: TRBJ2-3
abundance: NA
CDR3nt: TGTGCCAGTAGTATCCGTGAGGATACGCAGTATTTT
CDR3aa: CASSIREDTQYF

len: 15
v_gene: TRBV4-1
d_gene: NA
j_gene: TRBJ2-3
abundance: NA
CDR3nt: TGCGCCACCCTATCCGACTCCGACGGCACAGATACGCAGTATTTT
CDR3aa: CATLSDSDGTDTQYF

len: 13
v_gene: TRBV7-7
d_gene: NA
j_gene: TRBJ1-1
abundance: NA
CDR3nt: TGTGCTAGCAGCTTAGGGGCGAACACTGAAGCTTTCTTT
CDR3aa: CASSLGANTEAFF

len: 14
v_gene: TRBV5-6
d_gene: NA
j_gene: TRBJ1-4
abundance: few
CDR3nt: TGTGCCAGCAGCTCAACAGGGTTAGGTGAAAAACTGTTTTTT
CDR3aa: CASSSTGLGEKLFF

len: 15
v_gene: TRBV25-1
d_gene: TRBD2
j_gene: TRBJ2-5
abundance: few
CDR3nt: TGTGCCAGCAAGGGGGACGGGGGGGCTCGAGAGACCCAGTACTTC
CDR3aa: CASKGDGGARETQYF

len: 17
v_gene: TRBV4-2
d_gene: NA
j_gene: TRBJ1-3
abundance: NA
CDR3nt: TGTGCCAGCAGCCAAGGGGGCAGAATAAACTCTGGAAACACCATATATTTT
CDR3aa: CASSQGGRINSGNTIYF

len: 15
v_gene: TRBV6-1
d_gene: NA
j_gene: TRBJ1-2
abundance: NA
CDR3nt: TGTGCCAGCAGTTCCCTCGCCGGGGGGAACTATGGCTACACCTTC
CDR3aa: CASSSLAGGNYGYTF